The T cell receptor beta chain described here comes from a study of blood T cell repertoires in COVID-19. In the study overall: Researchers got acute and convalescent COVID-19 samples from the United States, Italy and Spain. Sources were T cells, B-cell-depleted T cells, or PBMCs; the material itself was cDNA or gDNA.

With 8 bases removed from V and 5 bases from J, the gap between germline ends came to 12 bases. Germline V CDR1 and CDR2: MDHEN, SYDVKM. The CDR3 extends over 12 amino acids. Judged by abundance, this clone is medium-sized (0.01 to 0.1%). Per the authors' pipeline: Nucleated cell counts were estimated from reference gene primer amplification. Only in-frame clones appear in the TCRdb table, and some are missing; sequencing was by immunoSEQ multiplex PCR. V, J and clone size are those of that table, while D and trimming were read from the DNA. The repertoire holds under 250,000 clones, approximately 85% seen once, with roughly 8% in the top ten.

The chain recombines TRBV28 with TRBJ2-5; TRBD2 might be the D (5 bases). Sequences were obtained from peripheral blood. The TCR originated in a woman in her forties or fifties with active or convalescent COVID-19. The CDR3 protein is CASGSSEETQYF. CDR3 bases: TGTGCCAGCGGTAGTAGCGAGGAGACCCAGTACTTC. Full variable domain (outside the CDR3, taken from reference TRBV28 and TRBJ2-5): DVKVTQSSRYLVKRTGEKVFLECVQDMDHENMFWYRQDPGLGLRLIYFSYDVKMKEKGDIPEGYSVSREKKERFSLILESASTNQTSMYLCASGSSEETQYFGPGTRLLVL.